The rows below give T cell receptor beta chains drawn from one sample of a study of T cells in Graves' hyperthyroidism and ophthalmopathy. TCRdb analysed the multiplex PCR reads with MiXCR anew, one entry per CDR3 protein. The repertoire holds hundreds of thousands of distinct CDR3 sequences, with over 12% as singletons. The sequenced sample consisted of blood. These receptors came from a man between 50 and 59 years old with Graves' ophthalmopathy. Each CDR3 is given with its conserved first and last residue. A D gene is named only where the DNA matches it firmly. Clone size is stated in some rows and not others, as once, few, many or a class when expanded.

>-|TRBV10-3|TRBJ2-1|-
TGTGCCATCAGTGAGCGGGGGATTGAGGAGCAGTTCTTC
CAISERGIEEQFF
>-|TRBV5-1|TRBJ2-2|-
TGCGCCAGCAGTTACCTTAGCGGTCCGAACACCGGGGAGCTGTTTTTT
CASSYLSGPNTGELFF
>-|TRBV2|TRBJ2-5|many
TGTGCCAGCAGTGAGTCAGGGGTTGGTGAGACCCAGTACTTC
CASSESGVGETQYF
>-|TRBV24-1|TRBJ2-1|many
TGTGCCACCAAGGGTTTCGACTACAATGAGCAGTTCTTC
CATKGFDYNEQFF
>TRBD1|TRBV24-1|TRBJ1-1|few
TGTGCCACCAGTGAGCCCGGGACAGGGTTGGGGGGAGCTTTCTTT
CATSEPGTGLGGAFF
>TRBD1|TRBV6-1|TRBJ2-7|many
TGTGCCAGCAGCGATCGGGACAGGGGACCCTACGAGCAGTACTTC
CASSDRDRGPYEQYF
>-|TRBV7-8|TRBJ1-2|many
TGTGCCAGCAGCTTAGACAGAGATGGCTACACCTTC
CASSLDRDGYTF
>-|TRBV5-1|TRBJ1-5|once
TGCGCCAGCAGCTTGACAGGCAGCCTTGGACAGCCCCAGCATTTT
CASSLTGSLGQPQHF
>TRBD2|TRBV7-9|TRBJ2-7|-
TGTGCCAGCAGTTACCTTGGGGCTAGCGGGAGTAGCTCCTACGAGCAGTACTTC
CASSYLGASGSSSYEQYF
>-|TRBV7-2|TRBJ2-7|many
TGTGCCAGCAGCTCCAAACAGGGCTACGAGCAGTACTTC
CASSSKQGYEQYF